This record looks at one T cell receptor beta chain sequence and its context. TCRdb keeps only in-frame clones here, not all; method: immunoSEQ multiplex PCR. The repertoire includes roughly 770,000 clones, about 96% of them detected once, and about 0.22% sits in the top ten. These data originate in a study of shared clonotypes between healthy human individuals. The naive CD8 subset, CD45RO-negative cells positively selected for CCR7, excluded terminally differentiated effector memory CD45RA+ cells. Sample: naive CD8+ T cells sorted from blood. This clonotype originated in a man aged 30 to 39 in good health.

The CDR3, as DNA: TGTGCCAGCAGCCCCCCGGGCACTCTCTCCTACAATGAGCAGTTCTTC. This gives the protein CASSPPGTLSYNEQFF. The genes are TRBV7-9 and TRBJ2-1; no clear D. The CDR3 totals 16 residues. The V gene lost 5 bases and the J gene lost 0 bases, with 14 bases spanning the gap. CDR1 SEHNR and CDR2 FQNEAQ come from the germline V gene (reference sequence).